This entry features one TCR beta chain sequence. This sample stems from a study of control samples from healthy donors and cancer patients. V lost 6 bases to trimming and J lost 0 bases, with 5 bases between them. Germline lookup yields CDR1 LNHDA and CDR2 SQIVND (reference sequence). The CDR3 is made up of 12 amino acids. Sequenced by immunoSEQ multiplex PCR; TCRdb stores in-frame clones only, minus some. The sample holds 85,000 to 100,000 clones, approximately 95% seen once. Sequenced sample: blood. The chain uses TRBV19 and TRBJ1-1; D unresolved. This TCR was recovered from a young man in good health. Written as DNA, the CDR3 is TGTGCCAGTAGAAACATGAACACTGAAGCTTTCTTT. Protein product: CASRNMNTEAFF.